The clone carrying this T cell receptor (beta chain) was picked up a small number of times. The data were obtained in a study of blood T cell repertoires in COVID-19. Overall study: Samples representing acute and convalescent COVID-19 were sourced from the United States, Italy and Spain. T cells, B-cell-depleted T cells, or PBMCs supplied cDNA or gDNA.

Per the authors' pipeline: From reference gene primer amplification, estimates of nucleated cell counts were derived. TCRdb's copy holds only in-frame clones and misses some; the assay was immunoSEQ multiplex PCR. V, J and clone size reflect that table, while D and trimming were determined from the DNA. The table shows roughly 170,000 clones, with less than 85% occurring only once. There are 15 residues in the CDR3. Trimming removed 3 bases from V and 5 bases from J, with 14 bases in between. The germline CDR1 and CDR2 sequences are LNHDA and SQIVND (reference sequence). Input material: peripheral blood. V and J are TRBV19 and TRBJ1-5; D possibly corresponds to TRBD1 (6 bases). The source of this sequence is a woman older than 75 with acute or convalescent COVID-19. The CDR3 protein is CASSIEWGRDQPQHF. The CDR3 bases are TGTGCCAGTAGTATTGAGTGGGGGCGAGATCAGCCCCAGCATTTT.